These 31 T cell receptor beta chains originate from one sample sequenced in a study of blood T cell repertoires in COVID-19. TCRdb keeps only in-frame clones here, not all; method: immunoSEQ multiplex PCR. Found here are a few hundred thousand clones, nearly 90% of them singletons; the top ten hold 3.5% to 4.5%. The specimen sequenced was PBMCs or T cells enriched from blood (not recorded which). Receptors originate from a woman aged 18-29 years with acute COVID-19.

This clone appeared a single time. This chain connects TRBV3-1 (or the pseudogene TRBV3-2) to TRBJ1-2, with 8 bases that match TRBD1. The germline CDR1 and CDR2 sequences are LGHDT and YNNKEL (reference sequence). The junction had 2 bases not matched to a gene; V was cut back by 3 bases and J by 8 bases. CDR3 length: 12 residues. The CDR3 protein is CASSQTGDGYTF. The DNA for the CDR3 is TGTGCCAGCAGCCAGACAGGGGACGGCTACACCTTC.

This clone was found once. This chain connects TRBV28 to TRBJ1-2, with 8 bases aligning to TRBD1. The CDR3 covers 14 residues. Germline values: CDR1 MDHEN, CDR2 SYDVKM. V was clipped by 9 bases and J by 1 base; unmatched bases: 7. The CDR3 loop is CASIRTGFNYGYTF. The CDR3 bases are TGTGCCAGTATTAGGACAGGGTTTAACTATGGCTACACCTTC.

The chain carries TRBV19 and TRBJ1-1; 7 bases line up with TRBD1. Germline CDR1 and CDR2: LNHDA and SQIVND (reference sequence). V was clipped by 5 bases and J by 5 bases; unmatched bases: 2. There are 12 residues in the CDR3. DNA for the CDR3: TGTGCCAGTAGTTGGGACAGAACTGAAGCTTTCTTT. Translation gives CASSWDRTEAFF. Together with reference TRBV19 and TRBJ1-1, the CDR3 gives the full variable domain: DGGITQSPKYLFRKEGQNVTLSCEQNLNHDAMYWYRQDPGQGLRLIYYSQIVNDFQKGDIAEGYSVSREKKESFPLTVTSAQKNPTAFYLCASSWDRTEAFFGQGTRLTVV.

The gene calls are TRBV4-1 and TRBJ2-7, with D possibly matching TRBD1 (5 bases). Trimming shortened V by 4 bases and J by 3 bases, and 10 bases separated the two germline ends. The CDR3 spans 13 residues. Germline V gene data show CDR1 as MGHRA and CDR2 as YSYEKL. DNA for the CDR3: TGCGCCAGCAGCCCTGGACACCTCTACGAGCAGTACTTC. It encodes CASSPGHLYEQYF.

This rearrangement joins TRBV28 to TRBJ2-1; TRBD2 aligns across 9 bases. Germline V gene sequence: CDR1 MDHEN, CDR2 SYDVKM. This CDR3 comprises 16 residues. J lost 5 bases, V lost 6 bases, and 11 bases had no gene match. CDR3 sequence reads: CASSHWISGGHNEQFF. The CDR3 bases are TGTGCCAGCAGCCACTGGATTAGCGGGGGACACAATGAGCAGTTCTTC.

This clone was detected once. The chain couples TRBV13 to TRBJ2-1; 8 nucleotides agree with TRBD2. Trimming took 5 bases from V and 3 from J; bases not matched to a gene: 3. The CDR3 consists of 14 residues. The germline V gene encodes CDR1 PRHDT and CDR2 FYEKMQ (reference sequence). The CDR3 here is CASSLAGYYNEQFF. CDR3 sequence (DNA): TGTGCCAGCAGCCTAGCGGGTTACTACAATGAGCAGTTCTTC. Drawing the rest from reference TRBV13 and TRBJ2-1, the complete variable domain is AAGVIQSPRHLIKEKRETATLKCYPIPRHDTVYWYQQGPGQDPQFLISFYEKMQSDKGSIPDRFSAQQFSDYHSELNMSSLELGDSALYFCASSLAGYYNEQFFGPGTRLTVL.

The rearrangement uses TRBV27 and TRBJ1-1, with a possible D match to TRBD1 (5 bases). CDR3 length: 12 residues. V dropped 2 bases and J dropped 6 bases, with 7 bases sitting between them. From germline, CDR1 is MNHEY and CDR2 SMNVEV (reference sequence). DNA of the CDR3: TGTGCCAGCAGTTTAGGGGGGGCTGAAGCTTTCTTT. The encoded protein is CASSLGGAEAFF.

This rearrangement joins TRBV7-9 to TRBJ1-2, with D hard to call. The germline V gene has CDR1 SEHNR and CDR2 FQNEAQ (reference sequence). There are 15 residues in the CDR3. V was pared by 5 bases and J by 0 bases, with 13 bases between. CDR3 in DNA: TGTGCCAGCAGCGAATCGTACGGGGCTAACTATGGCTACACCTTC. Translating gives CASSESYGANYGYTF.

The chain couples TRBV11-2 to TRBJ2-7, with 7 bases lining up with TRBD1. The junction had 5 bases not matched to a gene; V was cut back by 3 bases and J by 3 bases. The CDR3 spans 14 residues. Per the germline V gene, CDR1 is SGHAT and CDR2 is FQNNGV. CDR3 DNA sequence: TGTGCCAGCAGCTTGTCAGGGGGTAGCTACGAGCAGTACTTC. This gives the protein CASSLSGGSYEQYF. Together with reference TRBV11-2 and TRBJ2-7, the CDR3 gives the full variable domain: EAGVAQSPRYKIIEKRQSVAFWCNPISGHATLYWYQQILGQGPKLLIQFQNNGVVDDSQLPKDRFSAERLKGVDSTLKIQPAKLEDSAVYLCASSLSGGSYEQYFGPGTRLTVT.

The chain carries TRBV7-3 and TRBJ2-1; 9 nucleotides line up with TRBD2. V was pared by 1 base and J by 4 bases, with 2 bases of the junction left unmatched. CDR3 length: 15 amino acids. Germline CDR1 reads SGHTA; CDR2 reads FQGTGA. For the CDR3, the DNA is TGTGCCAGCAGCTTAAGGGGACTAGCTTACAATGAGCAGTTCTTC. It codes for CASSLRGLAYNEQFF.

The chain combines TRBV2 with TRBJ2-7; a possible D gene is TRBD1 (5 bases). CDR1 and CDR2 (germline): SNHLY, FYNNEI. V was shortened by 5 bases and J by 2 bases, with 7 bases between the two germline ends. The CDR3 sequence is 12 residues long. CDR3 loop: CASSSDTYEQYF. The CDR3 nucleotides are TGTGCCAGCAGTTCGGACACCTACGAGCAGTACTTC.

V gene TRBV5-1 combines with J gene TRBJ1-2; 7 bases match TRBD1. Looked up from germline, CDR1 is SGHRS and CDR2 is YFSETQ. Trimming at V came to 0 bases and at J to 4 bases, leaving 6 bases not matched to a gene. The CDR3 totals 15 residues. The CDR3 region has the DNA TGCGCCAGCAGCTTGGACTCCCAGGGGGTCTATGGCTACACCTTC. Protein product: CASSLDSQGVYGYTF.

The V gene is TRBV28, the J gene TRBJ2-7, with TRBD1 identical over 9 bases. The CDR3 is 17 residues long. Germline CDR1 reads MDHEN; CDR2 reads SYDVKM. Losses at the gene ends were 4 bases for V and 0 bases for J; bases not matched to a gene: 10. Written as DNA, the CDR3 is TGTGCCAGCAGTTACCAAATCGGGACAGGGAGCTCCTACGAGCAGTACTTC. Amino acids: CASSYQIGTGSSYEQYF.

This clone was detected only once. This sequence joins TRBV24-1 and TRBJ2-3, with D maybe TRBD1 (5 bases). Germline CDR1 reads KGHDR; CDR2 reads SFDVKD. The CDR3 has 15 residues. Trimming shortened V by 4 bases and J by 1 base, and 11 bases separated the two germline ends. The CDR3 is CATSDIQGRTDTQYF. The CDR3 DNA is TGTGCCACCAGTGACATCCAGGGTCGCACAGATACGCAGTATTTT.

This chain joins TRBV19 and TRBJ1-3; D gene ambiguous. Germline V CDR1 and CDR2: LNHDA, SQIVND (reference sequence). The CDR3 sequence is 16 residues long. V dropped 5 bases and J dropped 0 bases, with 14 bases sitting between them. Here the CDR3 reads CASSRGQALSGNTIYF. In nucleotides, the CDR3 is TGTGCCAGTAGTCGAGGGCAGGCGCTCTCTGGAAACACCATATATTTT. The full variable domain, in which reference TRBV19 and TRBJ1-3 provide the parts outside the CDR3, is DGGITQSPKYLFRKEGQNVTLSCEQNLNHDAMYWYRQDPGQGLRLIYYSQIVNDFQKGDIAEGYSVSREKKESFPLTVTSAQKNPTAFYLCASSRGQALSGNTIYFGEGSWLTVV.

V is TRBV7-9 and J is TRBJ1-3; D is perhaps TRBD1 (5 bases). Germline values: CDR1 SEHNR, CDR2 FQNEAQ (reference sequence). The CDR3 totals 15 residues. Trimming cost V 0 bases and J 5 bases, with 11 bases left between them. The CDR3 DNA is TGTGCCAGCAGCTTAGCGGGCAGGGCAAGAAACACCATATATTTT. Translation: CASSLAGRARNTIYF.

This sequence joins TRBV2 and TRBJ1-5; 8 bases align to TRBD1. V lost 9 bases, J lost 5 bases, and 6 bases stayed unmatched. The germline gives CDR1 SNHLY, CDR2 FYNNEI. This CDR3 is built from 13 residues. The DNA of the CDR3 is TGTGCCAGAGGACAGGGAAAGGATCAGCCCCAGCATTTT. This translates into CARGQGKDQPQHF.

The rearrangement joins TRBV7-9 to TRBJ1-1; 7 positions match TRBD1. This CDR3 has 14 amino acids. Germline CDR1 reads SEHNR; CDR2 reads FQNEAQ (reference sequence). Trimming removed 5 bases from V and 2 bases from J; junction bases left unmatched: 5. In nucleotides, the CDR3 is TGTGCCAGCAGCGAACAGGGGTCAAACACTGAAGCTTTCTTT. It encodes CASSEQGSNTEAFF.

The CDR3 loop is CASSEMGQTGTEAFF. Written as DNA, the CDR3 is TGTGCCAGCAGCGAGATGGGACAGACGGGGACTGAAGCTTTCTTT. V is TRBV7-2 and J is TRBJ1-1; TRBD1 matches 7 bases. CDR1 is SGHTA and CDR2 is FQGNSA in the germline V gene. The CDR3 loop spans 15 amino acids. The trim removed 5 bases at V and 5 bases at J, leaving 11 bases unmatched. Full variable domain (remainder filled in from reference TRBV7-2 and TRBJ1-1): GAGVSQSPSNKVTEKGKDVELRCDPISGHTALYWYRQSLGQGLEFLIYFQGNSAPDKSGLPSDRFSAERTGGSVSTLTIQRTQQEDSAVYLCASSEMGQTGTEAFFGQGTRLTVV.

The rearrangement links TRBV19 to TRBJ2-7; 10 bases are shared with TRBD2. The germline V gene encodes CDR1 LNHDA and CDR2 SQIVND (reference sequence). V shed 6 bases, J shed 3 bases, and the junction held 5 bases outside the gene matches. CDR3 length equals 14 residues. In nucleotides, the CDR3 is TGTGCCAGTAGCCGGACTAGCGGACTCTACGAGCAGTACTTC. This codes for CASSRTSGLYEQYF.

The chain links TRBV30 to TRBJ1-3, with D perhaps TRBD1 (5 bases). This CDR3 has 15 residues. V shed 0 bases and J shed 0 bases, with 9 bases lying between them. Germline CDR1 is GTSNPN and CDR2 is SVGIG (reference sequence). The CDR3 loop is CAWSVPGDSGNTIYF. The CDR3 bases are TGTGCCTGGAGTGTTCCGGGGGACTCTGGAAACACCATATATTTT.

This chain links TRBV6-5 with TRBJ2-7, with 11 bases matching TRBD1. The V segment lost 5 bases and the J segment 3 bases; nucleotides outside the gene matches: 6. CDR3 size: 15 residues. The germline gives CDR1 MNHEY, CDR2 SVGAGI. The CDR3 is CASSMRTGGFYEQYF. The DNA for the CDR3 is TGTGCCAGCAGTATGAGGACAGGGGGCTTCTACGAGCAGTACTTC.

The J gene is TRBJ1-2, the V gene TRBV29-1; D remains ambiguous. The CDR3 consists of 11 residues. The germline V gene encodes CDR1 SQVTM and CDR2 ANQGSEA. V was trimmed by 2 bases and J by 5 bases, leaving 6 bases between them. CDR3 in amino acids: CSVELEYGYTF. The CDR3 nucleotides are TGCAGCGTTGAACTAGAGTATGGCTACACCTTC.

The J gene is TRBJ1-2, the V gene TRBV2, with 7 bases lining up with TRBD1. CDR3 length equals 16 residues. Germline values: CDR1 SNHLY, CDR2 FYNNEI. V shed 2 bases, J shed 2 bases, and the junction held 8 bases outside the gene matches. CDR3 region: CASSEKLQGKNYGYTF. The CDR3 DNA sequence: TGTGCCAGCAGTGAAAAGTTACAGGGGAAGAACTATGGCTACACCTTC.

A word on this clone: Distinct nucleotide sequences in the sample also encode this CDR3. The V gene is TRBV28, the J gene TRBJ1-2, with a weak D call TRBD1 (5 bases). The CDR3 covers 13 residues. CDR1 and CDR2 from the germline V gene are MDHEN and SYDVKM. V shed 3 bases and J shed 2 bases, with 7 bases lying between them. The CDR3 spells CASSFRGNYGYTF. In DNA, the CDR3 is TGTGCCAGCAGTTTTCGGGGGAACTATGGCTACACCTTC.

In DNA form, the CDR3 reads TGCAGCGGGGCGTTACAGACAGCTGAAGCTTTCTTT. This gives the protein CSGALQTAEAFF. The V and J genes are TRBV29-1 and TRBJ1-1, with a possible D match to TRBD1 (5 bases). This CDR3 spans 12 amino acids. Germline V lookup: CDR1 SQVTM, CDR2 ANQGSEA. The V and J ends lost 7 bases and 6 bases respectively, with 15 bases between them.

The rearrangement uses TRBV19 and TRBJ2-3, with 9 bases identical to TRBD1. Germline CDR1 and CDR2: LNHDA and SQIVND (reference sequence). Trimming at V came to 3 bases and at J to 6 bases, leaving 4 bases not matched to a gene. The CDR3 is 14 residues long. CDR3 residues: CASSIHGTGDTQYF. The CDR3 region has the DNA TGTGCCAGTAGTATCCACGGGACAGGGGATACGCAGTATTTT.

This rearrangement joins TRBV6-5 to TRBJ1-2, with 10 nucleotides matching TRBD1. The CDR3 loop spans 13 amino acids. With 10 bases clipped from V and 4 bases from J, the junction kept 6 bases outside the gene matches. Germline-derived CDR1 and CDR2 are MNHEY and SVGAGI. In DNA form, the CDR3 reads TGTGCCACCCGGACAGGGGGAAGCTATGGCTACACCTTC. This codes for CATRTGGSYGYTF.

With regard to this clone: The sample contains more than one DNA sequence encoding this CDR3. This chain joins TRBV7-9 and TRBJ1-2; 10 bases align to TRBD1. J was trimmed by 3 bases and V by 5 bases; bases with no gene match: 6. This CDR3 has 15 residues. CDR1 SEHNR and CDR2 FQNEAQ come from the germline V gene (reference sequence). The CDR3 DNA reads as TGTGCCAGCAGCCCCGGACAGGGGGGGTACTATGGCTACACCTTC. Amino acid sequence: CASSPGQGGYYGYTF.

This clone occurred once. The rearrangement joins TRBV5-1 to TRBJ1-3; D is unclear. The CDR3 consists of 14 residues. Germline CDR1 is SGHRS and CDR2 is YFSETQ. With 5 bases removed from V and 0 bases from J, the gap between germline ends came to 9 bases. CDR3 DNA sequence: TGCGCCAGCAGAACCTACAGCTCTGGAAACACCATATATTTT. This translates into CASRTYSSGNTIYF.

The J gene is TRBJ1-2, the V gene TRBV11-2; TRBD1 matches 8 bases. The germline CDR1 and CDR2 sequences are SGHAT and FQNNGV. This CDR3 is 13 amino acids long. V dropped 5 bases and J dropped 6; count of bases not matched to a gene: 5. The CDR3 loop is CASSPDRGHGYTF. CDR3 sequence (DNA): TGTGCCAGCAGCCCCGACAGGGGTCATGGCTACACCTTC.